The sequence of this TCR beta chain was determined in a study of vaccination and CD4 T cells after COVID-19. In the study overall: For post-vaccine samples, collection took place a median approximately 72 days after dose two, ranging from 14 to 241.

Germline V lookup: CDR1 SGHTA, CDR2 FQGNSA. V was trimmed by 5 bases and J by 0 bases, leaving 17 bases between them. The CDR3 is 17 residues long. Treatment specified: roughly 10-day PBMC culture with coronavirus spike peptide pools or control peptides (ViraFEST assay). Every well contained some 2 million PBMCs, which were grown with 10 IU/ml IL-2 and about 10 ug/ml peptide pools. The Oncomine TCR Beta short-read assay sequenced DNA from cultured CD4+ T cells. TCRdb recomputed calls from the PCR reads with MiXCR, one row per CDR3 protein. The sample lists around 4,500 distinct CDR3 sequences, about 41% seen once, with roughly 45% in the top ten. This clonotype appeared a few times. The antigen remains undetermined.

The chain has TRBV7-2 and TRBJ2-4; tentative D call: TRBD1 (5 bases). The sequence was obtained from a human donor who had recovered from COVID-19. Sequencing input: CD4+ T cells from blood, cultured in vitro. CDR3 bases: TGTGCCAGCAGCCCCGGACATTCCCTATTAGCCAAAAACATTCAGTACTTC. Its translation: CASSPGHSLLAKNIQYF.